This T cell receptor (beta chain) was recovered during a study of T cells in Graves' hyperthyroidism and ophthalmopathy. Findings of the study overall: In blood, most of the thyroid clonotypes expanded above 0.001 were also present.

This clonotype occurred many times. Its cognate antigen is unknown. The TCR beta CDR3 regions underwent amplification using RNA transcripts as the source. Initially, a first-round RT-PCR of the TCR CDR3 employed the HTBI primer set. TCRdb processed the multiplex PCR reads anew with MiXCR; each CDR3 protein has one entry. The repertoire holds more than 600,000 distinct CDR3 sequences, with roughly 15% as singletons. Exclusion of patients followed from uncontrolled infection, other autoimmune disease, pregnancy or lactation. Diagnostic decisions used clinical symptoms, serum thyroxine and TRAb, thyroid ultrasound and orbital computed tomography. It was 10 ml of fresh peripheral blood that supplied the PBMCs. This receptor was taken from a young man with Graves' hyperthyroidism. Sequenced: blood.

This CDR3 is CASSSSGGGYGYTF. CDR3 nucleotides: TGTGCCAGCAGCTCCTCAGGGGGCGGCTATGGCTACACCTTC. The chain uses TRBV7-9 and TRBJ1-2, with TRBD1 matching over 8 bases. Germline loops: CDR1 SEHNR, CDR2 FQNEAQ (reference sequence). The junction had 5 bases not matched to a gene; V was cut back by 4 bases and J by 4 bases. The CDR3 length is 14 residues.